A single T cell receptor beta chain is shown here with its context. Profiled with immunoSEQ multiplex PCR; TCRdb holds only in-frame clones, not every one. The sample comprises some 45,000 clones, over 80% of which are singletons, and more than 10% rests with the top ten. This entry comes from a study of blood T cell repertoires in COVID-19. This CDR3 is built from 15 residues. This sequence originates from a human donor in a cohort sampled during active COVID-19. The chain recombines TRBV21-1 with TRBJ2-3; whether TRBD1, the table's D call, matches the DNA was not checked. TRBV21-1 is a recognized pseudogene. The sequenced sample consisted of peripheral blood. The CDR3 spells CASSACERAGDTQYF. The DNA of the CDR3 is TGTGCCAGCAGCGCCTGTGAGCGAGCAGGGGATACGCAGTATTTT.